Sequencing of this TCR beta chain was carried out in a study of shared clonotypes between healthy human individuals (TCRdb year 2020). For context, the study as a whole: The cohort included three men and a couple of women between 18 and 49 years of age. For each donor, CD4 naive and CD4 memory were each given three plates, CD8 naive was given two plates, and CD8 memory was given one plate. To estimate repertoire size and how much clonotypes are shared between individuals, the study performed deep sequencing of blood TCR repertoires from a handful of healthy adults. Different laboratories and diverse techniques were used to prepare libraries and sequence TCR repertoires, to increase sequencing depth and limit assay-specific biases. Leukapheresis yielded between about 0.85 and 10 billion PBMCs per donor.

For the CD8 naive samples, CD45RO-negative cells were positively selected for CCR7, yielding a CD45RA+CCR7+ population from which TemRA cells were excluded. Healthy HIV-negative adults with no recently reported acute infections or vaccinations were included as donors. Only Caucasian adults living in Nashville, Tennessee, USA were represented among the donors. Blood was collected by leukapheresis, and PBMCs were isolated by Ficoll-Histopaque density gradient centrifugation and then cryopreserved in liquid nitrogen vapor phase. Analytical flow cytometry was used to check the purity and quantity of every magnetically sorted T cell population. From each sorted fraction, genomic DNA was isolated and quantified by UV absorbance on a Nanodrop 2000c. Regarding this clone: The antigen this receptor binds is unknown. The input lacks base qualities; no much larger clone sits a single base away. Other DNA sequences in this specimen translate into the identical CDR3.

Using the deep immunoSEQ assay, TCR CDR3 regions were amplified from genomic DNA by multiplex PCR. Extracted genomic DNA from each cell subset was distributed evenly across all wells of several immunoSEQ 96-well plates, and each plate was treated as a replicate. Each replicate PCR for sorted subsets received around 0.2 ug genomic DNA, equal to roughly 33,000 T cell genomes. Purified libraries were measured with a Qubit 3.0 fluorometer, size-checked on a Bioanalyzer 2100, and measured again with the KAPA Library Quantification kit. Every immunoSEQ 96-well plate was sequenced on a dedicated single-read 150-cycle Illumina NextSeq 550 flow cell. Per the original workflow: Because the immunoSEQ output held only junctional sequences and lacked quality scores, the filtering could not match the filtering applied to full-length reads. Sequences were annotated with PyIR, a Python wrapper for IgBLAST v1.9, using IMGT germline references to assign V/J genes and CDR3. Reads were filtered out if the reads had weak V/J assignments (E-value above 1e-6), no CDR3, stop codons, out-of-frame junctions, or ambiguous translated residues. A V3J clonotype was defined by an identical inferred V gene, J gene, and CDR3 amino acid sequence. Percentage overlap between repertoires was calculated by dividing the number of shared unique clonotypes by the size of the smaller repertoire. Repertoire richness was assessed with RTK rarefaction, the Chao1 estimator, and Recon v2.1 estimates of unobserved clonotypes. For all TCRbeta clonotypes obtained by the gDNA method from a few donors, generation probabilities were computed with OLGA. TCRdb mirrors the immuneACCESS table, restricted to in-frame sequences. Some clones are absent from its copies; in checked studies, under half trace to an unresolved V gene, and the reason for the others is unknown. V and J calls and clone size are copied from that table; D and trimming were computed from the DNA. Recorded for this sample are about 2.2 million clones; around 93% of them occurred a single time. The ten largest clones capture around 1.8% of the sample.

General findings and caveats noted by the study authors: Because the study included a small number of donors, the genetic and exposure-history diversity represented was limited. Only blood was sampled, and tissue TCR repertoires likely differ from those in blood. Approximately 4.8% of naive CD4, 3% to 4% of naive CD8, around 2.3% of memory CD4, and about 0.4% of memory CD8 clonotypes were shared across a few donors. Rarefaction of sorted-subset datasets indicated incomplete sequencing despite the large sequencing depth. Naive subsets generally had larger estimated clonotype richness than memory subsets did. Compared with non-shared clonotypes, the clonotypes found in all four sorted-subset donors had higher generation probabilities. Based on pairwise subsampling, the degree of clonotype sharing among donors was expected to be affected by sequencing depth.

From cysteine to phenylalanine, the CDR3 is 11 amino acids long. The retained sequence is limited to the CDR3, 33 bases, with the frame set at the first base. CDR1 LNHDA and CDR2 SQIVND are derived from the germline V gene (reference sequence). V gives up 1 base and J gives up 4 bases, and the segment between their germline ends measures 2 bases. This TCR was sampled from a man aged 18 to 29 in good health. Some clones in this sample may be carry-over from other donors' samples. Input material: naive CD8+ T cells from PBMCs. What the cell subset or site label conveys for this sample: CD45RA+CCR7+. Recombination connected TRBV19 to TRBJ2-7; the D gene is unclear. The DNA reads TGTGCCAGTAGTATAGGGTACGAGCAGTACTTC. It codes for CASSIGYEQYF. Full variable domain (CDR3 extended with the reference TRBV19 and TRBJ2-7 proteins): DGGITQSPKYLFRKEGQNVTLSCEQNLNHDAMYWYRQDPGQGLRLIYYSQIVNDFQKGDIAEGYSVSREKKESFPLTVTSAQKNPTAFYLCASSIGYEQYFGPGTRLTVT.